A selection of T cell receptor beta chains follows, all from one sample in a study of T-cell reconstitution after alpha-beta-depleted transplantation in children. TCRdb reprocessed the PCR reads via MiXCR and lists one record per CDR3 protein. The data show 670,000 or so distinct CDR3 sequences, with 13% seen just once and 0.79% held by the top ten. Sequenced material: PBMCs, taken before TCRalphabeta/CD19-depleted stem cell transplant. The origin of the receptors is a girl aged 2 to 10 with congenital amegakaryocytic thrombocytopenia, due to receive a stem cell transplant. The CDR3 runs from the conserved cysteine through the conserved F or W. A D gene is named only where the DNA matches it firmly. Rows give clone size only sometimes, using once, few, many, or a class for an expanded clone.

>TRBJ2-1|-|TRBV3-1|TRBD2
CASSPPWASGPYNEQFF
TGTGCCAGCAGCCCCCCCTGGGCTAGCGGACCTTACAATGAGCAGTTCTTC
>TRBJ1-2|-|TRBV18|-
CASSPSWQRNYGYTF
TGTGCCAGCTCACCAAGTTGGCAGAGAAACTATGGCTACACCTTC
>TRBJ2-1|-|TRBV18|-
CASSPGSDSYNEQFF
TGTGCCAGCTCGCCCGGGTCGGACTCCTACAATGAGCAGTTCTTC
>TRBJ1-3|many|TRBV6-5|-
CASSYSLGEIGNTIYF
TGTGCCAGCAGTTACTCGTTGGGGGAGATTGGAAACACCATATATTTT
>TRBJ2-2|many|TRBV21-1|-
CASSNYSPGELFF
TGTGCCAGCAGCAACTATAGTCCCGGGGAGCTGTTTTTT
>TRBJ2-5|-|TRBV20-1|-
CSARRDLQETQYF
TGCAGTGCTAGAAGGGACTTACAAGAGACCCAGTACTTC
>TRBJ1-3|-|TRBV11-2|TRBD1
CASSPRTGNTNTIYF
TGTGCCAGCAGCCCGCGGACAGGGAATACGAACACCATATATTTT
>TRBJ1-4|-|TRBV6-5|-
CASSYDPGSEKLFF
TGTGCCAGCAGTTACGATCCAGGGAGCGAAAAACTGTTTTTT
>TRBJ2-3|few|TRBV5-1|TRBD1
CASSKGQGGRTDTQYF
TGCGCCAGCAGCAAAGGACAGGGAGGTCGCACAGATACGCAGTATTTT
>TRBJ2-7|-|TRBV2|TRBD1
CASTKDRVYEQYF
TGTGCCAGCACCAAGGACAGGGTGTACGAGCAGTACTTC
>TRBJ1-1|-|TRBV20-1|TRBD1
CSAQTGGTEAFF
TGCAGTGCGCAGACAGGGGGCACTGAAGCTTTCTTT
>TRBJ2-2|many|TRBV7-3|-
CASSLASGTGELFF
TGTGCCAGCAGCTTAGCTTCGGGAACCGGGGAGCTGTTTTTT
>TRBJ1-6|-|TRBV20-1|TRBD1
CSARSLGTAYNSPLHF
TGCAGTGCTAGGTCGTTAGGGACAGCCTATAATTCACCCCTCCACTTT
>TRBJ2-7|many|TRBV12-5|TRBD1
CASGPGTVSNEQYF
TGTGCTAGTGGTCCCGGGACAGTCAGCAACGAGCAGTACTTC
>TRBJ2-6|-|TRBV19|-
CASSIHRETGANVLTF
TGTGCCAGTAGTATTCACAGGGAGACTGGGGCCAACGTCCTGACTTTC
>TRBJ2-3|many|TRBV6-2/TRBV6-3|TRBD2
CASSPVQREYADTQYF
TGTGCCAGCAGTCCCGTACAGCGGGAGTATGCAGATACGCAGTATTTT
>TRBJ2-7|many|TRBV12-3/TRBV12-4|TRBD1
CASSFRTGRYEQYF
TGTGCCAGCAGTTTTAGGACAGGGAGATACGAGCAGTACTTC
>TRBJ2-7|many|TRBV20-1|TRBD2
CSASASGRIDEQYF
TGCAGTGCTTCTGCCAGCGGGAGAATCGACGAGCAGTACTTC
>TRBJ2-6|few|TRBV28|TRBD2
CASTPGLAGSSGANVLTF
TGTGCCAGCACTCCGGGACTAGCGGGAAGCTCTGGGGCCAACGTCCTGACTTTC
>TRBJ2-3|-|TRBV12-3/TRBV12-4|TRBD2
CASSLGKRGVRLNTDTQYF
TGTGCCAGCAGTTTAGGGAAGCGGGGGGTTCGACTAAACACAGATACGCAGTATTTT
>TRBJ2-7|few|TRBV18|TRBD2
CASSPPNTLSPSGRYYEQYF
TGTGCCAGCTCACCACCCAATACACTCTCCCCTAGCGGGAGATACTACGAGCAGTACTTC